The present entry profiles one TCR beta chain with its context. This specimen belongs to a study of blood T cell repertoires in COVID-19. In the study overall: The analysed material was cDNA or gDNA that came from T cells, B-cell-depleted T cells, or PBMCs.

As processed by the authors: From reference gene primer amplification, estimates of nucleated cell counts were derived. Generated by immunoSEQ multiplex PCR, the TCRdb table keeps only in-frame clones and is missing some. V and J calls and clone size are copied from that table; D and trimming were computed from the DNA. Of over 65,000 clones in the sample, roughly 79% were seen once. CDR1 DFQATT and CDR2 SNEGSKA come from the germline V gene (reference sequence). V was shortened by 3 bases and J by 6 bases, with 9 bases between the two germline ends. This CDR3 spans 11 amino acids. This receptor was obtained from a man older than 75 with acute or convalescent COVID-19. The chain links TRBV20-1 to TRBJ2-7, with D possibly matching TRBD1 (6 bases). Sequenced input: peripheral blood. Written as DNA, the CDR3 is TGCAGTGCTAGCAGGGGCGGCGAGCAGTACTTC. Translated: CSASRGGEQYF.